This T cell receptor beta chain was recovered during a study of T-cell reconstitution after alpha-beta-depleted transplantation in children. As it was prepared, the TCRbeta library received unique molecular identifiers. TCRdb analysed the PCR reads with MiXCR anew, one entry per CDR3 protein. The sample records 610,000 or so distinct CDR3 sequences, 25% to 30% being singletons. With respect to this clonotype: Antigen specificity is unknown.

Overall study findings and caveats: Expanded graft clones, several hundred of them, were reportedly the source of alpha-beta T cells about two months after transplant.

The germline gives CDR1 DFQATT, CDR2 SNEGSKA (reference sequence). The CDR3 has 11 amino acids. V was pared by 0 bases and J by 11 bases, with 11 bases between. V usage is TRBV20-1 and J usage is TRBJ2-7; no clear D. The sequence was collected from a boy under three years old with Wiskott-Aldrich syndrome, due to receive a stem cell transplant. This specimen was PBMCs, taken before TCRalphabeta/CD19-depleted stem cell transplant. Here the CDR3 DNA reads TGCAGTGCTAGAGATCAAGTGTGGGAGTACTTC. This gives the protein CSARDQVWEYF.